The 10 T cell receptor beta chains reported below all come from one sample, sequenced in a study of cytomegalovirus exposure and HLA in healthy donors. Using immunoSEQ multiplex PCR, the repertoire was profiled, and TCRdb retains in-frame clones only, with some absent. Of about 270,000 clones in the sample, 65% to 90% were seen once. Input material: PBMCs. These receptors were collected from a woman aged 18-29 years in good health and CMV-seronegative.

V is TRBV5-8 and J is TRBJ1-2; 10 bases agree with TRBD1. V shed 4 bases and J 7 bases; nucleotides not matched to a gene: 13. The CDR3 length is 16 residues. Germline lookup yields CDR1 SGHTS and CDR2 YDEGEE. The CDR3 region is CASSLSPGQGLAGYTF. Here the CDR3 DNA reads TGTGCCAGCAGCCTTTCCCCGGGACAGGGGCTCGCTGGCTACACCTTC.

This rearrangement joins TRBV27 to TRBJ1-2, with D possibly TRBD1 on 5 matching bases. Germline V CDR1 and CDR2: MNHEY, SMNVEV (reference sequence). The CDR3 has 14 residues. V dropped 4 bases and J dropped 8 bases, with 17 bases sitting between them. The CDR3 reads CASSSLQAVGGYTF. In nucleotides, the CDR3 is TGTGCCAGCAGTTCTCTACAGGCTGTGGGGGGCTACACCTTC.

This clone was picked up one time. This chain connects TRBV30 to TRBJ2-7; 12 nucleotides agree with TRBD2. Trimming at V came to 0 bases and at J to 11 bases, leaving 8 bases not matched to a gene. This CDR3 region has 14 residues. In germline, CDR1 is GTSNPN, CDR2 SVGIG (reference sequence). This CDR3 reads CAWSVGLAGTREYF. CDR3 coding DNA: TGTGCCTGGAGTGTTGGACTAGCGGGAACCCGGGAGTACTTC.

The gene calls are TRBV9 and TRBJ2-6; TRBD1 might be the D (6 bases). The CDR3 runs 18 residues. CDR1 SGDLS and CDR2 YYNGEE come from the germline V gene. V was cut by 0 bases and J by 1 base, with 14 bases left in between. CDR3: CASSVDSRGSSGANVLTF. The CDR3 nucleotides read TGTGCCAGCAGCGTAGATAGCAGGGGTTCGTCTGGGGCCAACGTCCTGACTTTC.

In DNA, the CDR3 is TGTGCCTGGAGGAAAGCGGGAGTATTCACCGGGGAGCTGTTTTTT. It yields the protein CAWRKAGVFTGELFF. The chain recombines TRBV30 with TRBJ2-2, with TRBD2 matching 8 bases. The V and J ends lost 3 bases and 4 bases, in that order; junction bases with no gene match: 7. The CDR3 spans 15 residues. Germline V CDR1 and CDR2: GTSNPN, SVGIG (reference sequence). Full variable domain (remainder filled in from reference TRBV30 and TRBJ2-2): SQTIHQWPATLVQPVGSPLSLECTVEGTSNPNLYWYRQAAGRGLQLLFYSVGIGQISSEVPQNLSASRPQDRQFILSSKKLLLSDSGFYLCAWRKAGVFTGELFFGEGSRLTVL.

The CDR3 bases are TGTGCCAGTAGTCACCGTGGACAGGCCGCTAACTATGGCTACACCTTC. It specifies CASSHRGQAANYGYTF. The V and J genes are TRBV19 and TRBJ1-2; 7 bases fit TRBD1. V lost 5 bases to trimming and J lost 0 bases; unmatched junction nucleotides: 9. Germline-derived CDR1 and CDR2 are LNHDA and SQIVND (reference sequence). The CDR3 contains 16 residues. Looking up the rest from reference TRBV19 and TRBJ1-2 gives the full variable domain: DGGITQSPKYLFRKEGQNVTLSCEQNLNHDAMYWYRQDPGQGLRLIYYSQIVNDFQKGDIAEGYSVSREKKESFPLTVTSAQKNPTAFYLCASSHRGQAANYGYTFGSGTRLTVV.

The chain has TRBV7-6 and TRBJ1-2; 9 positions match TRBD1. Germline V lookup: CDR1 SGHVS, CDR2 FNYEAQ. Trimming removed 5 bases from V and 5 bases from J; junction bases left unmatched: 9. There are 15 residues in the CDR3. The CDR3 sequence: CASSTIQGAGYGYTF. The CDR3 bases are TGTGCCAGCAGCACTATACAGGGGGCGGGGTATGGCTACACCTTC.

The V gene is TRBV30, the J gene TRBJ1-1, with a tentative D call TRBD1 (5 bases). Trimming took 2 bases from V and 1 from J, leaving 17 bases between them. The CDR3 is 16 residues long. CDR1 GTSNPN and CDR2 SVGIG come from the germline V gene (reference sequence). The CDR3 region has the DNA TGTGCCTGGAGTCTAGCTAAGGGACTGTGGAACACTGAAGCTTTCTTT. Protein product: CAWSLAKGLWNTEAFF.

The sample holds a few counts of this clone. The chain combines TRBV11-2 with TRBJ2-3; 8 bases agree with TRBD2. V lost 5 bases, J lost 8 bases, and 15 bases stayed unmatched. CDR3 size: 16 residues. CDR1 SGHAT and CDR2 FQNNGV come from the germline V gene. Here the CDR3 reads CASSKAGAEGSGTQYF. The CDR3 DNA follows: TGTGCCAGCAGCAAAGCGGGGGCCGAGGGGTCCGGTACGCAGTATTTT.

This rearrangement joins TRBV29-1 to TRBJ2-7; 9 bases agree with TRBD1. This CDR3 has 13 amino acids. From germline, CDR1 is SQVTM and CDR2 ANQGSEA. V dropped 5 bases and J dropped 3; count of bases not matched to a gene: 5. The CDR3 is CSVYRDRDYEQYF. The CDR3 region has the DNA TGCAGCGTTTACCGGGACAGGGACTACGAGCAGTACTTC.